This T cell receptor (beta chain) originates from a study of CD8 T cells in ankylosing spondylitis. V was pared by 5 bases and J by 7 bases, with 10 bases between. Germline V gene lookup returns CDR1 SGHTA and CDR2 FQGTGA. The CDR3 loop spans 12 amino acids. Concerning this clonotype itself: Its antigen remains unknown.

Findings of the study overall: Some motif variants had been reported before (in reactive arthritis synovial fluid and blood). In ankylosing spondylitis patients, matched synovial fluid reportedly showed significant enrichment of disease-linked clones.

TCR beta libraries were made by quantitative 5'-RACE with molecular barcodes. One entry per CDR3 protein results from TCRdb running MiXCR on the 5' RACE reads. This sample carries 200,000 to 300,000 distinct CDR3 sequences, roughly a quarter of them seen once, and the ten largest clones take roughly 0.67%. The chain is built from TRBV7-3 and TRBJ2-3; no firm D call. This TCR was recovered from a male donor with ankylosing spondylitis or in good health (not recorded which). The specimen sequenced was blood, either unsorted or a sorted T cell fraction (not recorded which). CDR3 region: CASSDQGNTQYF. CDR3 nucleotides: TGTGCCAGCAGCGACCAAGGGAATACGCAGTATTTT.